This TCR beta chain was identified in a study of T cell responses to AZD1222 COVID-19 vaccine (dated by TCRdb to the early 2020s). Context from the whole study: AZD1222 recipients whose second dose came at about 4 weeks and those whose second dose came at about 12 weeks were combined into one group, since spike-specific TCR depth and breadth did not differ between the two schedules. A total of 230 to 250 trial participants underwent TCR sequencing, of whom 200 to 220 had received two doses of AZD1222 and around 25 had received two doses of the MenACWY control vaccine. Trial participants were enrolled into age subgroups of 18-55, 56-69 and 70-plus years, which contained approximately 150, 28 and 58 TCR-sequenced participants, respectively. What the work shows at the level of the full study, not this receptor alone: Reportedly, close to half of the unique spike-specific TCRs recognized epitopes lying outside the regions that are mutated in the B.1.351 and B.1.1.7 variants. A significant rise in spike-specific TCR breadth and depth was observed after two AZD1222 doses relative to day 0 and relative to MenACWY recipients. Participants were mostly white British and included more females than males, and it was suggested by the authors that clonal diversity may have been underestimated. The 56-69-year group was small, and its depth increase did not reach significance, likely because of low power. Conclusions about previously exposed vaccinees are limited, since just 6 or 7 AZD1222 recipients were seropositive for SARS-CoV-2 at baseline. The vaccine-associated CD4 TCRs covered the entire spike protein, and the dominant responses fell in regions 160-218 and 743-854. No day 14 peak-response samples were available, so repertoires were characterized only after the peak T cell response.

About this clone: What antigen it recognizes has not been identified. Base qualities are not provided; no much larger clone lies one nucleotide away.

In light of the paper, this sample's time point label describes: baseline before first vaccination. Vaccinee samples were obtained from the UK trials COV001 and COV002, which included a single-blind randomized controlled phase 2/3 trial of AZD1222 (ChAdOx1 nCoV-19) in healthy adults. Trial participant PBMC samples were collected at day 0 and day 28 after the second dose for TCRbeta chain sequencing. CDR1 and CDR2 are drawn from the germline V gene: MGHDK, SYGVNS. From cysteine to phenylalanine, the CDR3 is 12 amino acids long. The retained sequence is limited to the CDR3, 36 bases, with the frame set at the first base. Cut back by 2 bases and 7 bases, the V and J ends lie 9 bases apart. The CDR3 regions of human TCRbeta chains were subjected to immunosequencing. Turning to the authors' computational methods: TCRs in the repertoires were compared against a reference library of SARS-CoV-2-specific TCRs that had been generated with the MIRA antigen-specificity platform. Breadth was defined as the fraction of unique TCRs that were SARS-CoV-2-associated, and depth was defined as the fraction of total T cells that were SARS-CoV-2-associated. Using the MIRA data, every spike-specific TCR was mapped to the spike region that the TCR reacted to and assigned to either a CD4 or a CD8 class. Log10-transformed breadth and depth values were compared by one-way ANOVA with Sidak's multiple comparisons tests. Drawn from immuneACCESS, this table holds only the in-frame rearrangements with V and J called that TCRdb kept. Clones are partly lost; checked studies trace under half to an unresolved V gene and leave the rest unexplained. Clone size and the V and J calls come from that table; the DNA yielded D and trimming. The table for this sample lists 130,000 or so clones; more than 75% of them were counted only once. The leading ten clones occupy around 22% of the sample.

This TCR was recovered from an adult in good health. The sequence joins TRBV25-1 to TRBJ2-7, with the D gene uncertain. The specimen comprised peripheral blood, sampled on day 0 of AZD1222 vaccination. CDR3 protein: CASSEPAGEQYF. Read as DNA, the sequence is TGTGCCAGCAGTGAACCCGCCGGAGAGCAGTACTTC.